The 9 T cell receptor beta chains below were found in one sample sequenced in a study of T cell changes during pregnancy in multiple sclerosis. Sequencing used immunoSEQ multiplex PCR; TCRdb keeps in-frame clones, though not all of them. The table lists roughly 40,000 clones, 75% to 95% of them singletons. The material sequenced was CD4+ T cells from peripheral blood mononuclear cells, taken after pregnancy. Every receptor here comes from a female donor in good health, enrolled as a control in a pregnancy study.

The J gene is TRBJ2-3, the V gene TRBV4-1; 9 nucleotides agree with TRBD2. The V and J ends lost 0 bases and 5 bases, in that order; junction bases with no gene match: 6. The CDR3 spans 16 residues. Looked up from germline, CDR1 is MGHRA and CDR2 is YSYEKL. CDR3 in DNA: TGCGCCAGCAGCCAAGATGGTGCGACTAGCGGAGATACGCAGTATTTT. It is translated as CASSQDGATSGDTQYF.

This clone was picked up one time. The chain is built from TRBV19 and TRBJ1-2; TRBD1 matches 7 bases. This CDR3 has 15 residues. Germline CDR1 LNHDA, CDR2 SQIVND (reference sequence). V shed 4 bases and J 4 bases; nucleotides not matched to a gene: 9. CDR3 DNA: TGTGCCAGTAGTACAGGACCGGGACAGATCTATGGCTACACCTTC. This encodes CASSTGPGQIYGYTF.

The rearrangement joins TRBV11-3 to TRBJ2-1; unclear D gene. V was cut by 7 bases and J by 10 bases, with 17 bases left in between. From germline, CDR1 is SGHNT and CDR2 YENEEA. The CDR3 extends over 13 amino acids. CDR3 sequence reads: CASTIPNGGEQFF. The CDR3 DNA is TGTGCCAGCACTATTCCGAATGGCGGAGAGCAGTTCTTC.

The rearrangement joins TRBV27 to TRBJ2-7; D might be TRBD1 (6 bases). Deletions cut 2 bases from V and 3 bases from J, with 35 bases between. The germline gives CDR1 MNHEY, CDR2 SMNVEV (reference sequence). This CDR3 has 22 residues. CDR3 amino acids: CASSLTVIPGTPPNQMGYEQYF. Here the CDR3 DNA reads TGTGCCAGCAGTTTAACCGTCATCCCCGGGACACCTCCAAACCAGATGGGCTACGAGCAGTACTTC.

The chain joins TRBV6-7 to TRBJ1-5; no reliable D call. Being an ORF, TRBV6-7 has a function that is uncertain. CDR3 length: 14 residues. V lost 5 bases and J 0 bases, leaving 8 bases between the germline ends. The CDR3 coding sequence is TGTGCCAGCAGTCCTTCAGTTAGCAATCAGCCCCAGCATTTT. It yields the protein CASSPSVSNQPQHF.

The gene calls are TRBV5-4 and TRBJ2-5; 8 bases are shared with TRBD2. Germline V CDR1 and CDR2: SGHNT, YYREEE (reference sequence). V trimming: 10 bases; J trimming: 1 base; junction bases outside the gene matches: 18. This CDR3 has 17 residues. CDR3 sequence reads: CASGGDSTDRTQETQYF. The CDR3 DNA is TGTGCCTCCGGGGGGGATTCCACCGACAGGACCCAAGAGACCCAGTACTTC. The whole variable domain, remainder taken from reference TRBV5-4 and TRBJ2-5, is ETGVTQSPTHLIKTRGQQVTLRCSSQSGHNTVSWYQQALGQGPQFIFQYYREEENGRGNFPPRFSGLQFPNYSSELNVNALELDDSALYLCASGGDSTDRTQETQYFGPGTRLLVL.

This chain joins TRBV28 and TRBJ1-1; D may be TRBD1 (5 bases). V lost 3 bases, J lost 4 bases, and 18 bases lay in between. The CDR3 is 16 amino acids. The V gene's germline CDR1 is MDHEN and CDR2 SYDVKM. This chain's CDR3 is CASSLPTGAGGTEAFF. The CDR3 DNA is TGTGCCAGCAGTTTGCCAACCGGGGCCGGGGGCACTGAAGCTTTCTTT.

The genes are TRBV18 and TRBJ2-2; TRBD2 agrees at 7 bases. V was pared by 2 bases and J by 3 bases, with 3 bases of the junction left unmatched. Germline V lookup: CDR1 KGHSH, CDR2 LQKENI. CDR3 size: 15 residues. Written as DNA, the CDR3 is TGTGCCAGCTCACCATCGGGGGGTTACACCGGGGAGCTGTTTTTT. Protein: CASSPSGGYTGELFF.

The V gene is TRBV7-2, the J gene TRBJ2-7; TRBD2 is a possible D gene (5 bases). The CDR3 covers 14 residues. Germline V gene lookup returns CDR1 SGHTA and CDR2 FQGNSA. Between the trimmed V and J ends, which lost 3 bases and 1 base, there was a span of 10 bases. The CDR3 region has the DNA TGTGCCAGCAGCTTGGACTGGAGATCCTACGAGCAGTACTTC. Amino acids: CASSLDWRSYEQYF.